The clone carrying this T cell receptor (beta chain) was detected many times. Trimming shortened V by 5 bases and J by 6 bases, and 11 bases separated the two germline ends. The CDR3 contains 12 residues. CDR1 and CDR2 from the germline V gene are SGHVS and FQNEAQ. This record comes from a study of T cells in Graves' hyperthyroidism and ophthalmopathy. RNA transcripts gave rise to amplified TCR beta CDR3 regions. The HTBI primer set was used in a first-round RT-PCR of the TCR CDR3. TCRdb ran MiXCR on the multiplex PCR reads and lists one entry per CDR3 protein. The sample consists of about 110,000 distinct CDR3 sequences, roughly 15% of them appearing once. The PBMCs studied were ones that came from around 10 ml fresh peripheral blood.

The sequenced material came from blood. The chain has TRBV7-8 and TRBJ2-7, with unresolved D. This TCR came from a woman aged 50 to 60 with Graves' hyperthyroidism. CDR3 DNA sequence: TGTGCCAGCAGCGAGGAATCGGGCGAGCAGTACGTC. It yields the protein CASSEESGEQYV.